The 4 T cell receptor beta chains below were found in one sample sequenced in a study of blood T cell repertoires in COVID-19. Using immunoSEQ multiplex PCR, the repertoire was profiled, and TCRdb retains in-frame clones only, with some absent. The table lists under 350,000 clones, 89% of them singletons. Material for sequencing was PBMCs or T cells enriched from blood (not recorded which). The receptors originated from a woman in her sixties who had recovered from COVID-19.

This chain links TRBV6-1 with TRBJ2-4; 7 bases are a match to TRBD2. The junction had 5 bases not matched to a gene; V was cut back by 2 bases and J by 7 bases. Germline loops: CDR1 MNHNS, CDR2 SASEGT. The CDR3 consists of 14 residues. The CDR3 nucleotides are TGTGCCAGCAGTGAAATGCTGGGAGGGAACATTCAGTACTTC. This codes for CASSEMLGGNIQYF.

This chain joins TRBV19 and TRBJ1-5, with D possibly TRBD1 on 6 matching bases. The CDR3 is made up of 12 amino acids. Germline V gene data show CDR1 as LNHDA and CDR2 as SQIVND (reference sequence). This chain's CDR3 is CASGGGYQPQHF. Written as DNA, the CDR3 is TGTGCGTCGGGGGGCGGGTACCAGCCCCAGCATTTT. The whole variable domain, remainder taken from reference TRBV19 and TRBJ1-5, is DGGITQSPKYLFRKEGQNVTLSCEQNLNHDAMYWYRQDPGQGLRLIYYSQIVNDFQKGDIAEGYSVSREKKESFPLTVTSAQKNPTAFYLCASGGGYQPQHFGDGTRLSIL.

This clone was picked up one time. The gene calls are TRBV28 and TRBJ1-5; 7 bases line up with TRBD1. This CDR3 has 15 amino acids. V was pared by 3 bases and J by 6 bases, with 8 bases of the junction left unmatched. The germline gives CDR1 MDHEN, CDR2 SYDVKM. The CDR3 DNA is TGTGCCAGCAGTTTGGGTAGGGCAGGGGGTCAGCCCCAGCATTTT. Translation: CASSLGRAGGQPQHF.

The chain recombines TRBV10-3 with TRBJ1-2, with D possibly TRBD1 on 6 matching bases. V was clipped by 3 bases and J by 7 bases, with 12 bases between them. CDR1 and CDR2 (germline): ENHRY, SYGVKD. The CDR3 is 13 residues long. The CDR3 loop is CAISDTGTIGYTF. The CDR3 DNA is TGTGCCATCAGTGACACAGGGACGATTGGCTACACCTTC.